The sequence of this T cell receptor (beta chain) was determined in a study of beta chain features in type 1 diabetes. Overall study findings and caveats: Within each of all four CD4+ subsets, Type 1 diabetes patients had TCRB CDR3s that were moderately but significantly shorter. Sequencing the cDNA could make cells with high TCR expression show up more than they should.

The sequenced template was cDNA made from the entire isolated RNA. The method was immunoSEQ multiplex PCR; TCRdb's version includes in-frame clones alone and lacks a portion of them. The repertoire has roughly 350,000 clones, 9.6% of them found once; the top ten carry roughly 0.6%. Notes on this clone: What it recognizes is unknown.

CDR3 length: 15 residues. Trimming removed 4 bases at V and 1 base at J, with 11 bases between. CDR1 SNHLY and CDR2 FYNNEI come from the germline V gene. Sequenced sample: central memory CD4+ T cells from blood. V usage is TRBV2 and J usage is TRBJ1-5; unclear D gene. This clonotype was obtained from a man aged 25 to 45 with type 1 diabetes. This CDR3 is CASSGQTGSNQPQHF. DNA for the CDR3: TGTGCCAGCAGTGGCCAGACGGGAAGCAATCAGCCCCAGCATTTT.